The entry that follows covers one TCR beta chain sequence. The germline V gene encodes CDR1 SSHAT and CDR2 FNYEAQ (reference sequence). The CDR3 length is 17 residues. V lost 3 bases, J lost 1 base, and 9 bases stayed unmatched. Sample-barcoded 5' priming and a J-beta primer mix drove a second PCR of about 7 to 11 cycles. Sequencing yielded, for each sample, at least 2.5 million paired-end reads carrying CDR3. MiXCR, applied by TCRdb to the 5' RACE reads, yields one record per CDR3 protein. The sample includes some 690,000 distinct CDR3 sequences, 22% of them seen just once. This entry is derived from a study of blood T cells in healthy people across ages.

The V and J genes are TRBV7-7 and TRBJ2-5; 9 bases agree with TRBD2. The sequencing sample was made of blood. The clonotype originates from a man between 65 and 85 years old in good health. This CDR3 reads CASSFFASGEPQETQYF. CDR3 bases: TGTGCCAGCAGCTTCTTTGCTAGCGGGGAACCCCAAGAGACCCAGTACTTC.